The next 20 T cell receptor beta chains were all read from a single sample in a study of Graves' ophthalmopathy and Graves' hyperthyroidism. The TCR beta CDR3 regions underwent amplification from RNA transcripts. The workflow started with a first-round RT-PCR run with HTBI primers and then moved on to a second-round multiplex PCR. TCRdb reprocessed the multiplex PCR reads via MiXCR and lists one record per CDR3 protein. This table holds 1 million to 1.3 million distinct CDR3 sequences, about 36% found once. The sequencing input was peripheral blood or thyroid tissue (not recorded which). The receptors come from an adult man with Graves' hyperthyroidism.

This clonotype was seen many times. V usage is TRBV29-1 and J usage is TRBJ2-7, with TRBD1 matching over 9 bases. The ends lost 7 bases at V and 5 bases at J; junction bases unmatched: 6. Germline CDR1 reads SQVTM; CDR2 reads ANQGSEA. This CDR3 has 12 amino acids. The CDR3 protein is CSAGQGSDEQYF. Here the CDR3 DNA reads TGCAGCGCGGGACAGGGTTCCGACGAGCAGTACTTC.

This clonotype was counted a single time. The J gene is TRBJ1-2, the V gene TRBV25-1; maybe TRBD1 (5 bases). The V gene's germline CDR1 is MGHDK and CDR2 SYGVNS. This CDR3 has 15 residues. The V and J ends lost 7 bases and 2 bases respectively, with 17 bases between them. The CDR3: CASTRGSAFNYGYTF. The CDR3 nucleotides are TGTGCCAGCACCCGGGGCAGCGCATTCAACTATGGCTACACCTTC.

This clonotype was detected ten times or more. The V gene is TRBV2, the J gene TRBJ2-2; D is unresolved. This CDR3 spans 15 amino acids. Germline assignment: CDR1 SNHLY and CDR2 FYNNEI. Trimming pared 6 bases from V and 4 bases from J, leaving 15 bases between. The CDR3 region has the DNA TGTGCCAGCAGCGGCACACCGACTTTCACCGGGGAGCTGTTTTTT. Protein: CASSGTPTFTGELFF. Supplemented by reference TRBV2 and TRBJ2-2, the full variable domain reads EPEVTQTPSHQVTQMGQEVILRCVPISNHLYFYWYRQILGQKVEFLVSFYNNEISEKSEIFDDQFSVERPDGSNFTLKIRSTKLEDSAMYFCASSGTPTFTGELFFGEGSRLTVL.

The rearrangement uses TRBV7-6 and TRBJ1-6; D unclear. V gave up 4 bases and J gave up 7 bases, with 8 bases separating them. There are 13 residues in the CDR3. Germline CDR1 reads SGHVS; CDR2 reads FNYEAQ. DNA for the CDR3: TGTGCCAGCAGCTCAGAGAACAATTCACCCCTCCACTTT. This translates into CASSSENNSPLHF.

The chain employs TRBV29-1 and TRBJ1-1; D gene uncertain. This CDR3 is built from 14 residues. CDR1 SQVTM and CDR2 ANQGSEA come from the germline V gene. V lost 8 bases and J 2 bases, leaving 18 bases between the germline ends. The CDR3 bases are TGCAGCTTTGCCCGGACGCAGACCAACACTGAAGCTTTCTTT. Encoded protein: CSFARTQTNTEAFF.

This chain uses TRBV2 with TRBJ2-7; 8 positions agree with TRBD1. Germline V gene data show CDR1 as SNHLY and CDR2 as FYNNEI. There are 15 residues in the CDR3. Trimming took 6 bases from V and 5 from J; bases not matched to a gene: 12. DNA for the CDR3: TGTGCCAGCAGAGGGACCGGGACAGGTAGCAACGAGCAGTACTTC. It translates to CASRGTGTGSNEQYF.

Concerning this clonotype itself: Compared with germline, one end of the junction differs, possibly owing to a read error. V and J are TRBV20-1 and TRBJ1-5; D is ambiguous. CDR3 length equals 13 residues. CDR1 is DFQATT, CDR2 SNEGSKA, per germline (reference sequence). The CDR3 nucleotides read TGCAGTACTAGAGCTACAGACAATCAGCCCCAGCATTTT. Its protein product is CSTRATDNQPQHF.

The rearrangement uses TRBV4-1 and TRBJ1-6; unclear D gene. CDR1 and CDR2 from the germline V gene are MGHRA and YSYEKL. Trimming pared 0 bases from V and 4 bases from J, leaving 10 bases between. The CDR3 consists of 16 residues. The CDR3 spells CASSQDQSEYNSPLHF. CDR3 DNA sequence: TGCGCCAGCAGCCAAGATCAGTCCGAGTATAATTCACCCCTCCACTTT.

This clonotype was detected many times. The chain couples TRBV6-5 to TRBJ1-5, with a tentative D call TRBD1 (6 bases). Trimming left V 2 bases short and J 2 bases short, with 10 bases between. CDR1 is MNHEY and CDR2 is SVGAGI in the germline V gene. The CDR3 length is 15 residues. CDR3 sequence (DNA): TGTGCCAGCAGTTACCGTGGACAGCGCAATCAGCCCCAGCATTTT. Translating it yields CASSYRGQRNQPQHF.

The DNA for the CDR3 is TGTGCCAGCAGCTTTAGTAGGGGGCTGAACACTGAAGCTTTCTTT. Translation: CASSFSRGLNTEAFF. The chain joins TRBV5-6 to TRBJ1-1; 7 bases line up with TRBD1. From germline, CDR1 is SGHDT and CDR2 YYEEEE. The CDR3 is made up of 15 amino acids. J lost 0 bases, V lost 2 bases, and 4 bases had no gene match.

At least ten counts were recorded for this clonotype. The V call is TRBV5-1, the J call TRBJ1-1; the match to TRBD1 covers 8 bases. V shed 0 bases and J 1 base; nucleotides not matched to a gene: 2. The germline V gene has CDR1 SGHRS and CDR2 YFSETQ. This CDR3 has 15 residues. Here the CDR3 DNA reads TGCGCCAGCAGCTTGGTAGGACAGGGGAACACTGAAGCTTTCTTT. Translated, it gives CASSLVGQGNTEAFF.

As to this clonotype: A much more abundant neighbour one base away suggests this may be a read error. The chain couples TRBV12-3 or TRBV12-4 to TRBJ1-4; tentatively, D is TRBD1 (5 bases). The CDR3 consists of 14 residues. Trimming shortened V by 5 bases and J by 8 bases, and 15 bases separated the two germline ends. The CDR3 sequence is CASSGGGVGEKLFF. Written as DNA, the CDR3 is TGTGCCAGCAGTGGCGGGGGGGTTGGAGAAAAACTGTTTTTT.

The rearrangement joins TRBV12-5 to TRBJ2-2; D is undetermined. The V and J ends lost 4 bases and 6 bases respectively, with 9 bases between them. The germline V gene encodes CDR1 LGHNT and CDR2 FRNRAP. The CDR3 extends over 13 amino acids. The chain's CDR3 is CASGSDRPGELFF. The CDR3 coding sequence is TGTGCTAGTGGTTCGGACCGCCCCGGGGAGCTGTTTTTT.

The table lists this clonotype with a count of one. The chain employs TRBV24-1 and TRBJ2-5, with a possible D match to TRBD2 (6 bases). With 3 bases removed from V and 4 bases from J, the gap between germline ends came to 17 bases. Germline V gives CDR1 KGHDR, CDR2 SFDVKD. There are 16 residues in the CDR3. The CDR3 nucleotides are TGTGCCACCAGTGATCCGGCTAGCGATAGGCGAGAGACCCAGTACTTC. This codes for CATSDPASDRRETQYF.

This clonotype was recorded many times. This rearrangement joins TRBV20-1 to TRBJ2-7; 9 bases match TRBD1. Germline V gene data show CDR1 as DFQATT and CDR2 as SNEGSKA (reference sequence). The CDR3 length is 13 residues. The ends lost 6 bases at V and 1 base at J; junction bases unmatched: 4. The CDR3 DNA sequence: TGCAGTGCCGGGACAGGGACTTCCTACGAGCAGTACTTC. This codes for CSAGTGTSYEQYF.

This clonotype was counted ten times or more. This chain uses TRBV2 with TRBJ1-4; D gene unclear. Per germline, CDR1 SNHLY and CDR2 FYNNEI. V dropped 6 bases and J dropped 0 bases, with 8 bases sitting between them. The CDR3 consists of 14 residues. The CDR3, as DNA: TGTGCCAGCAGACCGGTTTCAACTAATGAAAAACTGTTTTTT. Amino acids: CASRPVSTNEKLFF.

This clonotype was recorded at least ten times. At one end, the junction sequence differs from germline, possibly due to a read error. The chain recombines TRBV4-1 with TRBJ2-2; possible D gene TRBD2, 5 bases. Germline V lookup: CDR1 MGHRA, CDR2 YSYEKL. The length of the CDR3 is 13 residues. The CDR3 sequence is CASSQAGRLEVFF. CDR3 sequence (DNA): TGCGCCAGCAGCCAAGCAGGACGTCTGGAGGTGTTTTTT.

The chain couples TRBV29-1 to TRBJ1-4; maybe TRBD1 (5 bases). Germline CDR1 and CDR2: SQVTM and ANQGSEA. The CDR3 runs to 12 residues. With 5 bases removed from V and 7 bases from J, the gap between germline ends came to 11 bases. CDR3 amino acids: CSVSLGGEKLFF. CDR3 DNA: TGCAGCGTTTCCCTTGGGGGTGAAAAACTGTTTTTT. Using reference TRBV29-1 and TRBJ1-4 for the parts outside the CDR3, the full variable domain is SAVISQKPSRDICQRGTSLTIQCQVDSQVTMMFWYRQQPGQSLTLIATANQGSEATYESGFVIDKFPISRPNLTFSTLTVSNMSPEDSSIYLCSVSLGGEKLFFGSGTQLSVL.

This clonotype was observed many times. The rearrangement links TRBV25-1 to TRBJ1-1; D is ambiguous. Between the trimmed V and J ends, which lost 3 bases and 0 bases, there was a span of 11 bases. Germline V gene sequence: CDR1 MGHDK, CDR2 SYGVNS. The CDR3 totals 15 residues. CDR3 residues: CASSEDEGLNTEAFF. The CDR3 DNA follows: TGTGCCAGCAGTGAGGACGAGGGATTGAACACTGAAGCTTTCTTT.

The genes are TRBV2 and TRBJ2-7; 9 nucleotides line up with TRBD1. Germline assignment: CDR1 SNHLY and CDR2 FYNNEI. Unmatched junction bases numbered 8, after V lost 6 bases and J lost 2 bases. The CDR3 contains 15 residues. CDR3 amino acids: CASRDSQGAPYEQYF. CDR3 coding DNA: TGTGCCAGCAGGGACTCACAGGGGGCTCCCTACGAGCAGTACTTC. Supplemented by reference TRBV2 and TRBJ2-7, the full variable domain reads EPEVTQTPSHQVTQMGQEVILRCVPISNHLYFYWYRQILGQKVEFLVSFYNNEISEKSEIFDDQFSVERPDGSNFTLKIRSTKLEDSAMYFCASRDSQGAPYEQYFGPGTRLTVT.